This T cell receptor (beta chain) originates from a study of CD8+ T cells in alopecia areata. Study-level background: Treated patients received oral tofacitinib, 5 to 10 mg twice daily. Patients given treatment had severity scored by the percentage of scalp area affected. Study results and caveats: Researchers say the link of baseline CD8+ expansion to response remains uncertain, with one nonresponder.

Notes on this clone: What it recognizes is unknown.

The treatment: oral pan-JAK inhibitor, 5-10 mg twice daily. The CDR3 runs to 14 residues. V dropped 5 bases and J dropped 4; count of bases not matched to a gene: 3. CDR1 and CDR2 (germline): SNHLY, FYNNEI. It was cDNA, reverse transcribed from extracted RNA, that served as the sequencing template. Only in-frame clones appear in the TCRdb table, and some are missing; sequencing was by immunoSEQ multiplex PCR. The sample has some 44,000 clones; roughly 90% are singletons. This receptor was identified in a human donor with alopecia areata. This material consisted of CD8+ T cells sorted from blood, taken at week 24, from a patient treated with tofacitinib. The chain uses TRBV2 and TRBJ2-3; 10 bases are shared with TRBD1. CDR3 nucleotide sequence: TGTGCCAGCAGTATCGGACAGGGGGCAGATACGCAGTATTTT. Residues: CASSIGQGADTQYF.